These 32 T cell receptor beta chains came from one sample sequenced in a study of T cell responses to AZD1222 COVID-19 vaccine. The protocol was immunoSEQ multiplex PCR, while the TCRdb copy is restricted to in-frame clones and leaves out a portion. The sample records approximately 110,000 clones, approximately 89% being singletons. The source was peripheral blood, collected 28 days after the second AZD1222 dose. The source is an adult who received the AZD1222 COVID-19 vaccine.

This clone was detected once. The genes are TRBV24-1 and TRBJ2-1, with 8 bases aligning to TRBD1. The trim removed 5 bases at V and 8 bases at J, leaving 10 bases unmatched. Looked up from germline, CDR1 is KGHDR and CDR2 is SFDVKD. The CDR3 loop spans 15 amino acids. Here the CDR3 reads CATSGSDRGEDEQFF. DNA of the CDR3: TGTGCCACCAGTGGCTCTGACAGGGGTGAGGATGAGCAGTTCTTC.

The J gene is TRBJ2-3, the V gene TRBV11-2; TRBD2 aligns across 12 bases. V was pared by 3 bases and J by 2 bases, with 3 bases of the junction left unmatched. The CDR3 loop spans 16 amino acids. Germline lookup yields CDR1 SGHAT and CDR2 FQNNGV. CDR3 in DNA: TGTGCCAGCAGCTTGGGACTAGCGGGCCACACAGATACGCAGTATTTT. This translates into CASSLGLAGHTDTQYF.

The chain joins TRBV5-1 to TRBJ1-1, with TRBD1 as a possible D gene (6 bases). CDR3 length equals 15 residues. Germline CDR1 is SGHRS and CDR2 is YFSETQ. The V end lost 8 bases, the J end lost 1 base, and 18 bases lay between the germline ends. The CDR3 bases are TGCGCCAGTTCCGGGACAACCCTATGGAACACTGAAGCTTTCTTT. Its translation is CASSGTTLWNTEAFF.

The J gene is TRBJ1-5, the V gene TRBV19; 7 nucleotides line up with TRBD1. After removal of 4 bases from V and 0 bases from J, the junction contained 24 bases not matched to a gene. Per the germline V gene, CDR1 is LNHDA and CDR2 is SQIVND (reference sequence). There are 22 residues in the CDR3. CDR3 sequence: CASSRRTGAEGLYFHSNQPQHF. CDR3 nucleotides: TGTGCCAGTAGTAGACGAACAGGGGCAGAAGGCCTCTACTTCCATAGCAATCAGCCCCAGCATTTT.

The rearrangement uses TRBV11-2 and TRBJ1-3; D is unresolved. From germline, CDR1 is SGHAT and CDR2 FQNNGV. The CDR3 is made up of 15 amino acids. V lost 7 bases, J lost 2 bases, and 15 bases lay in between. The CDR3 region is CASTPPGSPGNTIYF. The CDR3, as DNA: TGTGCCAGCACTCCTCCCGGGAGTCCTGGAAACACCATATATTTT.

The rearrangement uses TRBV19 and TRBJ1-1, with 7 positions matching TRBD1. Germline CDR1 is LNHDA and CDR2 is SQIVND (reference sequence). The CDR3 runs to 12 residues. Trimming removed 4 bases from V and 11 bases from J; junction bases left unmatched: 7. The CDR3 sequence: CASSTRTGQAFF. The CDR3 bases are TGTGCCAGTAGTACGCGGACAGGACAGGCTTTCTTT.

This chain links TRBV2 with TRBJ2-7, with 10 bases aligning to TRBD1. Germline V gene data show CDR1 as SNHLY and CDR2 as FYNNEI. V shed 2 bases and J 6 bases; nucleotides not matched to a gene: 10. The CDR3 has 16 amino acids. CDR3: CASSEPTWGQGSEQYF. In nucleotides, the CDR3 is TGTGCCAGCAGTGAACCGACGTGGGGACAGGGGTCCGAGCAGTACTTC.

The rearrangement links TRBV7-7 to TRBJ1-2, with a possible D match to TRBD1 (6 bases). Germline-derived CDR1 and CDR2 are SSHAT and FNYEAQ (reference sequence). V lost 6 bases and J 4 bases, leaving 15 bases between the germline ends. The CDR3 extends over 14 amino acids. The chain's CDR3 is CASRRGEGVYGYTF. The DNA for the CDR3 is TGTGCCAGCAGGCGAGGAGAGGGGGTCTATGGCTACACCTTC.

V gene TRBV7-2 combines with J gene TRBJ1-2; 7 positions agree with TRBD1. CDR1 is SGHTA, CDR2 FQGNSA, per germline. CDR3 size: 15 residues. Unmatched junction bases numbered 13, after V lost 4 bases and J lost 8 bases. The CDR3 spells CASSSDATGDPGYTF. CDR3 DNA sequence: TGTGCCAGCAGCTCAGACGCCACAGGGGATCCAGGCTACACCTTC. Looking up the rest from reference TRBV7-2 and TRBJ1-2 gives the full variable domain: GAGVSQSPSNKVTEKGKDVELRCDPISGHTALYWYRQSLGQGLEFLIYFQGNSAPDKSGLPSDRFSAERTGGSVSTLTIQRTQQEDSAVYLCASSSDATGDPGYTFGSGTRLTVV.

CDR3 DNA sequence: TGTGCCAGCAGTTACGGGCGGGAGCAGTACTTC. It codes for CASSYGREQYF. This chain links TRBV6-5 with TRBJ2-7; D unclear. This CDR3 has 11 residues. Trimming pared 2 bases from V and 7 bases from J, leaving 6 bases between. Germline values: CDR1 MNHEY, CDR2 SVGAGI.

The chain has TRBV18 and TRBJ2-2; D unclear. V was cut by 8 bases and J by 6 bases, with 13 bases left in between. Germline loops: CDR1 KGHSH, CDR2 LQKENI. This CDR3 contains 13 residues. The CDR3 is CASPRANAGELFF. The CDR3, as DNA: TGTGCCAGCCCTAGGGCAAACGCCGGGGAGCTGTTTTTT. Based on the CDR3 plus reference TRBV18 and TRBJ2-2, the full variable domain is NAGVMQNPRHLVRRRGQEARLRCSPMKGHSHVYWYRQLPEEGLKFMVYLQKENIIDESGMPKERFSAEFPKEGPSILRIQQVVRGDSAAYFCASPRANAGELFFGEGSRLTVL.

This chain joins TRBV24-1 and TRBJ1-1; D possibly corresponds to TRBD1 (5 bases). Deletions cut 1 base from V and 6 bases from J, with 14 bases between. The V gene's germline CDR1 is KGHDR and CDR2 SFDVKD. The CDR3 is made up of 15 amino acids. The DNA of the CDR3 is TGTGCCACCAGTGATTTCCCAGGGAGGAGGCCTGAAGCTTTCTTT. It translates to CATSDFPGRRPEAFF.

This clone was detected a few times. The V gene is TRBV11-3, the J gene TRBJ2-7, with 7 bases fitting TRBD1. The V segment lost 0 bases and the J segment 0 bases; nucleotides outside the gene matches: 8. Germline loops: CDR1 SGHNT, CDR2 YENEEA. The CDR3 contains 17 residues. CDR3 nucleotides: TGTGCCAGCAGCTTAGAACGGGGACAGAGAAGCTCCTACGAGCAGTACTTC. Translation gives CASSLERGQRSSYEQYF.

The V and J genes are TRBV5-1 and TRBJ1-2; no firm D call. The length of the CDR3 is 14 residues. With 3 bases removed from V and 5 bases from J, the gap between germline ends came to 14 bases. In germline, CDR1 is SGHRS, CDR2 YFSETQ. The CDR3 DNA is TGCGCCAGCAGCTCGGCCAGCAATCGGTATGGCTACACCTTC. It yields the protein CASSSASNRYGYTF.

The CDR3 DNA follows: TGCGCCAGCAGCCAACAGTACGAGCAGTACTTC. This sequence encodes CASSQQYEQYF. The chain joins TRBV5-1 to TRBJ2-7; no definite D call. This CDR3 spans 11 amino acids. CDR1 and CDR2 (germline): SGHRS, YFSETQ. Trimming left V 4 bases short and J 4 bases short, with 6 bases between.

V usage is TRBV23-1 and J usage is TRBJ2-7, with 8 positions matching TRBD1. TRBV23-1 is annotated as an ORF whose role is uncertain. The CDR3 extends over 19 amino acids. J gave up 2 bases and V 1 base, and 16 bases lay outside the gene matches. This chain's CDR3 is CASSQFQIPSDRVPYEQYF. Here the CDR3 DNA reads TGCGCCAGCAGTCAATTCCAGATACCGTCGGACAGGGTCCCCTACGAGCAGTACTTC.

The V and J genes are TRBV6-5 and TRBJ1-2; 8 bases match TRBD1. The CDR3 has 15 amino acids. Looked up from germline, CDR1 is MNHEY and CDR2 is SVGAGI. The trim removed 5 bases at V and 0 bases at J, leaving 5 bases unmatched. The CDR3 loop is CASSTSDRANYGYTF. As DNA, the CDR3 is TGTGCCAGCAGTACCTCGGACAGGGCTAACTATGGCTACACCTTC.

The rearrangement links TRBV9 to TRBJ1-3, with D tentatively TRBD1 (5 bases). Germline assignment: CDR1 SGDLS and CDR2 YYNGEE. The CDR3 sequence is 16 residues long. Trimming left V 4 bases short and J 3 bases short, with 17 bases between. CDR3 loop: CASSFGTQGFGNTIYF. Written as DNA, the CDR3 is TGTGCCAGCAGCTTCGGGACTCAGGGCTTTGGAAACACCATATATTTT.

The rearrangement joins TRBV2 to TRBJ2-1, with D unclear. The V gene's germline CDR1 is SNHLY and CDR2 FYNNEI. V lost 5 bases, J lost 6 bases, and 5 bases lay in between. The CDR3 extends over 11 amino acids. The CDR3 DNA follows: TGTGCCAGCAGTCCCAGCAATGAGCAGTTCTTC. It is translated as CASSPSNEQFF.

This chain connects TRBV6-6 to TRBJ2-7; 7 bases align to TRBD1. This CDR3 is built from 14 residues. Germline V gene lookup returns CDR1 MNHNY and CDR2 SVGAGI (reference sequence). The ends lost 2 bases at V and 5 bases at J; junction bases unmatched: 6. CDR3 nucleotide sequence: TGTGCCAGCAGTTACGAACAGGGGTTACACGAGCAGTACTTC. The encoded protein is CASSYEQGLHEQYF.

CDR3 sequence: CASSLPTGGRAEAFF. The CDR3 coding sequence is TGTGCCAGCAGTTTGCCAACCGGGGGGAGGGCTGAAGCTTTCTTT. The V call is TRBV28, the J call TRBJ1-1; maybe TRBD1 (5 bases). The CDR3 runs 15 residues. Per germline, CDR1 MDHEN and CDR2 SYDVKM. The V and J ends lost 3 bases and 6 bases respectively, with 17 bases between them.

In its sample, this clone was seen a few times. The rearrangement links TRBV7-9 to TRBJ1-4; D may be TRBD1 (5 bases). The CDR3 covers 13 residues. Germline V gene data show CDR1 as SEHNR and CDR2 as FQNEAQ (reference sequence). V gave up 7 bases and J gave up 7 bases, with 13 bases separating them. The CDR3 sequence: CASITGGTEKLFF. CDR3 nucleotides: TGTGCCAGCATTACGGGGGGGACTGAAAAACTGTTTTTT.

The chain uses TRBV3-1 (or the pseudogene TRBV3-2) and TRBJ2-2, with TRBD1 matching over 8 bases. The CDR3 loop spans 15 amino acids. The ends lost 5 bases at V and 3 bases at J; junction bases unmatched: 5. Germline values: CDR1 LGHDT, CDR2 YNNKEL (reference sequence). The chain's CDR3 is CASSRTGIDTGELFF. DNA for the CDR3: TGTGCCAGCAGCAGGACAGGGATCGACACCGGGGAGCTGTTTTTT.

The chain employs TRBV12-3 or TRBV12-4 and TRBJ2-7; TRBD1 matches 12 bases. The ends lost 8 bases at V and 6 bases at J; junction bases unmatched: 5. This CDR3 is built from 13 residues. This CDR3 reads CASRGTGGGEQYF. As DNA, the CDR3 is TGTGCCAGCCGAGGGACAGGGGGCGGCGAGCAGTACTTC.

The chain uses TRBV6-4 and TRBJ1-6; 7 bases map to TRBD1. Germline assignment: CDR1 MRHNA and CDR2 SNTAGT. Trimming took 6 bases from V and 5 from J; bases not matched to a gene: 4. This CDR3 is built from 14 residues. CDR3 region: CASRSGGDNSPLHF. The CDR3 nucleotides read TGTGCCAGCAGGTCAGGGGGGGATAATTCACCCCTCCACTTT.

J is TRBJ1-1 and V is TRBV30, with a possible D match to TRBD1 (6 bases). The CDR3 length is 14 residues. Germline CDR1 and CDR2: GTSNPN and SVGIG (reference sequence). V gave up 2 bases and J gave up 2 bases, with 12 bases separating them. DNA for the CDR3: TGTGCCTGGAGTATGGGGGCACGAAACACTGAAGCTTTCTTT. It encodes CAWSMGARNTEAFF.

This chain connects TRBV11-3 to TRBJ2-2; tentative D call: TRBD1 (6 bases). CDR3 size: 15 residues. Trimming removed 0 bases at V and 8 bases at J, with 13 bases between. CDR1 is SGHNT, CDR2 YENEEA, per germline. CDR3 sequence reads: CASSLDPTGGGELFF. In nucleotides, the CDR3 is TGTGCCAGCAGCTTAGATCCGACAGGCGGGGGGGAGCTGTTTTTT.

This sequence joins TRBV25-1 and TRBJ1-1; 8 positions agree with TRBD1. CDR3 size: 15 residues. V lost 6 bases to trimming and J lost 6 bases; unmatched junction nucleotides: 12. The germline V gene encodes CDR1 MGHDK and CDR2 SYGVNS. CDR3 nucleotides: TGTGCCAGCAGCCGGGACAGGCCGACGGGCGCTGAAGCTTTCTTT. Encoded protein: CASSRDRPTGAEAFF.

This chain connects TRBV12-3 or TRBV12-4 to TRBJ2-5; TRBD1 or TRBD2 may be the D gene (6 bases each). Trimming cost V 3 bases and J 5 bases, with 10 bases left between them. The CDR3 has 13 amino acids. As DNA, the CDR3 is TGTGCCAGCAGTTTTAAAGGGGGGGAGACCCAGTACTTC. It specifies CASSFKGGETQYF.

This clone occurred once. The rearrangement uses TRBV7-9 and TRBJ2-3; 7 bases map to TRBD1. V shed 4 bases and J 1 base; nucleotides not matched to a gene: 8. The V gene's germline CDR1 is SEHNR and CDR2 FQNEAQ (reference sequence). This CDR3 is 16 amino acids long. CDR3 in amino acids: CASSSDRGQGTDTQYF. CDR3 bases: TGTGCCAGCAGCTCCGATCGCGGACAGGGCACAGATACGCAGTATTTT.

J is TRBJ1-3 and V is TRBV6-5; no firm D call. Germline V CDR1 and CDR2: MNHEY, SVGAGI. V gave up 4 bases and J gave up 4 bases, with 14 bases separating them. The CDR3 is 15 amino acids. CDR3 sequence reads: CASSSAGLTGNTIYF. CDR3 bases: TGTGCCAGCAGTTCCGCCGGACTCACAGGAAACACCATATATTTT.

The chain couples TRBV30 to TRBJ2-1, with D perhaps given as TRBD1 or TRBD2 (6 bases each). This CDR3 is built from 14 residues. V was pared by 0 bases and J by 7 bases, with 13 bases between. From germline, CDR1 is GTSNPN and CDR2 SVGIG (reference sequence). Here the CDR3 DNA reads TGTGCCTGGAGTGTAGGGGGGACGGCGAATGAGCAGTTCTTC. This gives the protein CAWSVGGTANEQFF.